A single sample gave rise to the 20 T cell receptor beta chains below, sequenced in a study of OX40 agonist ivuxolimab in advanced cancers. Profiling relied on immunoSEQ multiplex PCR, and the TCRdb table lists in-frame clones only, not all of them. The sample lists over 80,000 clones, 75% to 95% occurring once. Sequences were derived from CD4+ or CD8+ T cells sorted from blood, sampled in a trial of the OX40 agonist ivuxolimab. The source of these receptors is an adult with an advanced solid tumor such as melanoma, head and neck, liver or kidney cancer.

J is TRBJ1-4 and V is TRBV11-2, with TRBD1 identical over 7 bases. CDR3 length equals 15 residues. Trimming removed 4 bases from V and 5 bases from J; junction bases left unmatched: 7. The germline gives CDR1 SGHAT, CDR2 FQNNGV. The DNA for the CDR3 is TGTGCCAGCAGCTCTCCGACAGGGAGGAATGAAAAACTGTTTTTT. Its protein product is CASSSPTGRNEKLFF.

A word on this clone: This same CDR3 is encoded by further DNA sequences in the sample. This chain links TRBV7-3 with TRBJ2-2, with TRBD2 matching 8 bases. J gave up 1 base and V 5 bases, and 3 bases lay outside the gene matches. Germline CDR1 SGHTA, CDR2 FQGTGA. The CDR3 has 15 amino acids. CDR3 coding DNA: TGTGCCAGCAGCCTCGCGGGGGGGAACACCGGGGAGCTGTTTTTT. Translation: CASSLAGGNTGELFF. Full variable domain (outside the CDR3, taken from reference TRBV7-3 and TRBJ2-2): GAGVSQTPSNKVTEKGKYVELRCDPISGHTALYWYRQSLGQGPEFLIYFQGTGAADDSGLPNDRFFAVRPEGSVSTLKIQRTERGDSAVYLCASSLAGGNTGELFFGEGSRLTVL.

J is TRBJ2-3 and V is TRBV5-4, with D possibly being TRBD2 (6 bases). The CDR3 has 15 residues. Germline loops: CDR1 SGHNT, CDR2 YYREEE (reference sequence). V shed 10 bases and J shed 2 bases, with 20 bases lying between them. CDR3 nucleotides: TGTGCCTCGAATCGGGGTAGCGGCTTCACAGATACGCAGTATTTT. This translates into CASNRGSGFTDTQYF.

J is TRBJ2-7 and V is TRBV5-4; D is unclear. This CDR3 has 14 amino acids. V lost 6 bases to trimming and J lost 1 base, with 14 bases between them. Germline CDR1 and CDR2: SGHNT and YYREEE (reference sequence). For the CDR3, the DNA is TGTGCCAGCACGGTCGACTTGGCATCCTACGAGCAGTACTTC. Its translation is CASTVDLASYEQYF.

As concerns this clone: An end of the junction differs from the germline gene, which may be a read error. This rearrangement joins TRBV28 to TRBJ1-1; unclear D gene. Germline CDR1 reads MDHEN; CDR2 reads SYDVKM. The CDR3 is 15 residues long. CDR3: CASSFSLRAGTEAFF. The CDR3 region has the DNA TGTGCCAGTAGTTTTAGTCTGCGGGCGGGCACTGAAGCTTTCTTT.

The chain has TRBV5-4 and TRBJ2-3, with TRBD2 identical over 7 bases. The CDR3 contains 18 residues. With 2 bases clipped from V and 3 bases from J, the junction kept 15 bases outside the gene matches. Germline V gene data show CDR1 as SGHNT and CDR2 as YYREEE (reference sequence). CDR3 amino acids: CASSFRAGLADGTDTQYF. The DNA for the CDR3 is TGTGCCAGCAGCTTTCGGGCAGGGCTAGCGGATGGGACAGATACGCAGTATTTT.

This chain connects TRBV5-4 to TRBJ2-5, with 14 nucleotides matching TRBD2. Looked up from germline, CDR1 is SGHNT and CDR2 is YYREEE (reference sequence). Germline trimming cut 4 bases from V and 4 bases from J; bases unmatched to any gene: 6. The CDR3 is 16 residues long. CDR3 bases: TGTGCCAGCAGCAAGTTGGGACTAGCGGGGGCAGAGACCCAGTACTTC. Translated: CASSKLGLAGAETQYF.

As regards this clone: A read error may produce the germline difference seen at one junction end. The chain joins TRBV5-4 to TRBJ2-1, with 9 nucleotides matching TRBD1. The CDR3 sequence is 17 residues long. Looked up from germline, CDR1 is SGHNT and CDR2 is YYREEE (reference sequence). CDR3 nucleotide sequence: TGTGCCAGCAGCTTATTGACCCGGGACAGGGCCTACACTGAGCAGTTCTTC. Amino acid sequence: CASSLLTRDRAYTEQFF.

V is TRBV9 and J is TRBJ1-1; possible D gene TRBD1, 6 bases. This CDR3 is 15 amino acids long. The germline CDR1 and CDR2 sequences are SGDLS and YYNGEE. The ends were cut back, 6 bases at V and 0 bases at J, with 15 bases in the middle. The CDR3 is CASNPTGAMNTEAFF. The CDR3 coding sequence is TGTGCCAGCAACCCGACAGGAGCGATGAACACTGAAGCTTTCTTT. The full variable domain, in which reference TRBV9 and TRBJ1-1 provide the parts outside the CDR3, is DSGVTQTPKHLITATGQRVTLRCSPRSGDLSVYWYQQSLDQGLQFLIQYYNGEERAKGNILERFSAQQFPDLHSELNLSSLELGDSALYFCASNPTGAMNTEAFFGQGTRLTVV.

The V call is TRBV2, the J call TRBJ1-5; TRBD1 aligns across 8 bases. The germline CDR1 and CDR2 sequences are SNHLY and FYNNEI. J was trimmed by 7 bases and V by 9 bases; bases with no gene match: 8. The CDR3 consists of 13 residues. The CDR3 region is CASVRDRSQPQHF. The CDR3 nucleotides are TGTGCCAGTGTCCGGGACAGGAGCCAGCCCCAGCATTTT.

V is TRBV5-1 and J is TRBJ2-1, with 9 nucleotides matching TRBD2. Losses at the gene ends were 6 bases for V and 9 bases for J; bases not matched to a gene: 7. In germline, CDR1 is SGHRS, CDR2 YFSETQ. The CDR3 contains 13 residues. In nucleotides, the CDR3 is TGCGCCAGCACCGAGACTAGCGGTGGTGAGCAGTTCTTC. Protein sequence: CASTETSGGEQFF.

This clone was found once. The chain uses TRBV7-6 and TRBJ2-2; 13 nucleotides align to TRBD2. CDR3 length equals 18 residues. The V segment lost 4 bases and the J segment 7 bases; nucleotides outside the gene matches: 12. Germline V lookup: CDR1 SGHVS, CDR2 FNYEAQ. CDR3 loop: CASSSALAGGPRFGELFF. The CDR3 coding sequence is TGTGCCAGCAGCTCAGCACTAGCGGGGGGGCCTCGCTTCGGGGAGCTGTTTTTT.

This chain uses TRBV28 with TRBJ1-6, with 7 bases that match TRBD1. The length of the CDR3 is 16 residues. In germline, CDR1 is MDHEN, CDR2 SYDVKM. The junction had 11 bases not matched to a gene; V was cut back by 5 bases and J by 7 bases. The CDR3 sequence: CASSPPRQGGNSPLHF. CDR3 coding DNA: TGTGCCAGCAGTCCCCCACGACAGGGTGGAAATTCACCCCTCCACTTT.

The chain links TRBV5-5 to TRBJ2-7; maybe TRBD2 (6 bases). The CDR3 is made up of 12 amino acids. In germline, CDR1 is SGHKS, CDR2 YYEKEE (reference sequence). The germline V and J ends were trimmed by 4 bases and 7 bases, with 12 bases remaining between them. The CDR3 nucleotides read TGTGCCAGCAGCCGGAGTCGGGGGGAGCAGTACTTC. Translation gives CASSRSRGEQYF.

This clone was seen a single time. The chain employs TRBV7-9 and TRBJ1-1, with D uncertain. V was pared by 6 bases and J by 2 bases, with 16 bases between. CDR1 SEHNR and CDR2 FQNEAQ come from the germline V gene (reference sequence). The CDR3 runs 15 residues. CDR3 residues: CASSWAQRPNTEAFF. In DNA, the CDR3 is TGTGCCAGCAGTTGGGCCCAGAGACCCAACACTGAAGCTTTCTTT.

As concerns this clone: The sample contains more than one DNA sequence encoding this CDR3. This sequence joins TRBV30 and TRBJ1-4; maybe TRBD1 (5 bases). Between the trimmed V and J ends, which lost 1 base and 5 bases, there was a span of 8 bases. CDR1 GTSNPN and CDR2 SVGIG come from the germline V gene (reference sequence). The CDR3 is 13 amino acids. The CDR3 loop reads CAWSGGGNEKLFF. In DNA, the CDR3 is TGTGCCTGGAGTGGGGGCGGGAATGAAAAACTGTTTTTT.

The J gene is TRBJ2-5, the V gene TRBV10-1; TRBD2 is a possible D gene (6 bases). V was pared by 0 bases and J by 7 bases, with 6 bases between. The germline CDR1 and CDR2 sequences are WNHNN and SYGVQD (reference sequence). The CDR3 covers 12 residues. This CDR3 reads CASSESGGTQYF. The CDR3 DNA sequence: TGCGCCAGCAGTGAGTCGGGAGGGACCCAGTACTTC.

Only a few counts were recorded for this clone. This chain connects TRBV29-1 to TRBJ2-3; possible D gene TRBD2, 5 bases. Trimming left V 5 bases short and J 3 bases short, with 9 bases between. Germline V gene sequence: CDR1 SQVTM, CDR2 ANQGSEA. This CDR3 has 12 residues. The CDR3 coding sequence is TGCAGCGTTAGTGGGGAGACAGATACGCAGTATTTT. Its protein is CSVSGETDTQYF.

The rearrangement links TRBV6-1 to TRBJ1-2; D is undetermined. V dropped 0 bases and J dropped 5 bases, with 10 bases sitting between them. Germline loops: CDR1 MNHNS, CDR2 SASEGT. The CDR3 loop spans 14 amino acids. CDR3 region: CASSEAGREYGYTF. The CDR3 DNA reads as TGTGCCAGCAGTGAAGCGGGTCGGGAGTATGGCTACACCTTC.

V usage is TRBV28 and J usage is TRBJ2-5; 9 nucleotides match TRBD2. The CDR3 sequence is 14 residues long. Germline trimming cut 4 bases from V and 7 bases from J; bases unmatched to any gene: 7. CDR1 and CDR2 from the germline V gene are MDHEN and SYDVKM. The CDR3 region is CASSSPAGGGTQYF. The CDR3 coding sequence is TGTGCCAGCAGTTCCCCAGCGGGGGGCGGGACCCAGTACTTC.